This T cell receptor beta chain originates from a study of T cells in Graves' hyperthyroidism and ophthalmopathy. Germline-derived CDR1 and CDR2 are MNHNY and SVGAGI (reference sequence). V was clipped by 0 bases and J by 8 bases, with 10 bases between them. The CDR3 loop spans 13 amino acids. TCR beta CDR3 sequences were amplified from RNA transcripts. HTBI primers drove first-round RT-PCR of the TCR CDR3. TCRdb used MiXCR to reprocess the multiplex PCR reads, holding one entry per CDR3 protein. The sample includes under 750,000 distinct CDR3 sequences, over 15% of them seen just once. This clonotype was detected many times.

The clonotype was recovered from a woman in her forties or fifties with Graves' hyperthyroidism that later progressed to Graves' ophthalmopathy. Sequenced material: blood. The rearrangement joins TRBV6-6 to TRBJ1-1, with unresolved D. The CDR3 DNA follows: TGTGCCAGCAGTTACTCAGCCACGGCAGAAGCTTTCTTT. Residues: CASSYSATAEAFF.